This T cell receptor (beta chain) was observed in a study of radiation and T cells in renal cell carcinoma. CDR1 is SSHAT, CDR2 FNYEAQ, per germline (reference sequence). The CDR3 contains 14 residues. The V gene end was trimmed by 0 bases and the J gene end by 8 bases; junction bases not matched to a gene: 2. Time point in this sample: blood 4 weeks post-SBRT, at nephrectomy. The treatment denotes: 15 Gy SBRT to primary tumor, nephrectomy 4 weeks later. After SBRT, blood was collected at 2 and 4 weeks, plus baseline. Measured with immunoSEQ multiplex PCR; TCRdb has only the in-frame clones, and not every one. The table includes around 99,000 clones, around 84% detected once.

This receptor was identified in a man between 60 and 75 years old with renal cell carcinoma. The material was blood, obtained from a patient whose treatment included radiotherapy and nephrectomy. The chain couples TRBV7-7 to TRBJ2-1; TRBD2 matches at 9 bases. This CDR3 is CASSLASGSDEQFF. CDR3 DNA: TGTGCCAGCAGCTTAGCTAGCGGGAGCGATGAGCAGTTCTTC.